A single sample is the source of the 12 T cell receptor beta chains below, sequenced in a study of identical twins. TCRdb passed the 5' RACE reads through MiXCR, listing each CDR3 protein once. The sample holds some 600,000 distinct CDR3 sequences, around 7.5% seen once. These data also featured in a second study, about yellow fever vaccine responses in identical twins.

Material for sequencing was PBMCs. The source of these receptors is a woman aged 18-30 years in good health.

The V call is TRBV29-1, the J call TRBJ2-3; 7 nucleotides line up with TRBD2. Germline V gives CDR1 SQVTM, CDR2 ANQGSEA. The CDR3 totals 14 residues. V lost 8 bases, J lost 0 bases, and 8 bases stayed unmatched. CDR3 bases: TGCAGCTCGCGAGCGGGGACTAGCACAGATACGCAGTATTTT. Its protein product is CSSRAGTSTDTQYF.

This clonotype came up many times. The rearrangement joins TRBV7-6 to TRBJ1-1; TRBD1 agrees at 10 bases. The CDR3 covers 15 residues. The trim removed 0 bases at V and 4 bases at J, leaving 2 bases unmatched. Germline lookup yields CDR1 SGHVS and CDR2 FNYEAQ. Here the CDR3 reads CASSLAGTGVTEAFF. The CDR3 bases are TGTGCCAGCAGCTTAGCCGGGACAGGGGTCACTGAAGCTTTCTTT.

This clonotype has only a few counts. V and J are TRBV12-3 or TRBV12-4 and TRBJ2-5, with no clear D. Trimming stripped 5 bases from V and 1 base from J, with 11 bases between. The CDR3 contains 14 residues. The CDR3 sequence is CASSPRWIQETQYF. The CDR3 DNA sequence: TGTGCCAGCAGTCCCCGATGGATCCAAGAGACCCAGTACTTC.

This clonotype was observed a few times. The chain combines TRBV29-1 with TRBJ2-3; 9 bases are a match to TRBD2. The CDR3 runs to 13 residues. Losses at the gene ends were 7 bases for V and 2 bases for J; bases not matched to a gene: 4. CDR1 is SQVTM, CDR2 ANQGSEA, per germline. The CDR3 region has the DNA TGCAGCGGGCGGGGGGGTCACACAGATACGCAGTATTTT. Translation gives CSGRGGHTDTQYF.

The table lists this clonotype with many counts. V gene TRBV29-1 combines with J gene TRBJ2-1; D is possibly TRBD1 (6 bases). V was clipped by 2 bases and J by 4 bases, with 12 bases between them. The CDR3 extends over 14 amino acids. Germline V gene lookup returns CDR1 SQVTM and CDR2 ANQGSEA. The DNA of the CDR3 is TGCAGCGTTGAATTGGGGGCGTTTTACAATGAGCAGTTCTTC. This encodes CSVELGAFYNEQFF.

This clonotype has more than one count but fewer than ten. The gene calls are TRBV3-1 and TRBJ2-7; 8 bases are shared with TRBD2. Per the germline V gene, CDR1 is LGHDT and CDR2 is YNNKEL (reference sequence). CDR3 length equals 16 residues. Trimming at V came to 1 base and at J to 4 bases, leaving 9 bases not matched to a gene. For the CDR3, the DNA is TGTGCCAGCAGCCAAGTTATTAGCGGGATCGGATACGAGCAGTACTTC. Encoded protein: CASSQVISGIGYEQYF.

The rearrangement uses TRBV5-5 and TRBJ1-1, with D tentatively TRBD1 (6 bases). The CDR3 has 14 amino acids. Germline CDR1 is SGHKS and CDR2 is YYEKEE (reference sequence). Trimming stripped 2 bases from V and 4 bases from J, with 12 bases between. Written as DNA, the CDR3 is TGTGCCAGCAGCTTACTGGGGGCTGGCACTGAAGCTTTCTTT. Encoded protein: CASSLLGAGTEAFF.

This clonotype was seen ten or more times. The chain recombines TRBV10-3 with TRBJ2-5, with 7 positions matching TRBD2. Germline V lookup: CDR1 ENHRY, CDR2 SYGVKD. Losses at the gene ends were 6 bases for V and 4 bases for J; bases not matched to a gene: 5. This CDR3 is built from 13 residues. The CDR3 region is CAIRRDYGETQYF. The DNA for the CDR3 is TGTGCCATCAGGAGGGACTACGGAGAGACCCAGTACTTC.

The chain joins TRBV5-1 to TRBJ1-4; TRBD1 might be the D (5 bases). V was trimmed by 1 base and J by 8 bases, leaving 15 bases between them. CDR1 SGHRS and CDR2 YFSETQ come from the germline V gene. This CDR3 has 15 amino acids. The CDR3, as DNA: TGCGCCAGCAGCTTGCGGGATAGGGGCGAGGAAAAACTGTTTTTT. This sequence encodes CASSLRDRGEEKLFF.

The table lists this clonotype with many counts. The rearrangement joins TRBV5-1 to TRBJ2-2; 8 nucleotides agree with TRBD1. V dropped 2 bases and J dropped 5; count of bases not matched to a gene: 14. Per the germline V gene, CDR1 is SGHRS and CDR2 is YFSETQ. The CDR3 runs 18 residues. This CDR3 is CASSFLRSDRAFTGELFF. DNA of the CDR3: TGCGCCAGCAGCTTCTTAAGATCGGACAGGGCGTTTACCGGGGAGCTGTTTTTT.

This chain uses TRBV12-3 or TRBV12-4 with TRBJ1-2, with 9 nucleotides matching TRBD1. V shed 6 bases, J shed 6 bases, and the junction held 14 bases outside the gene matches. The CDR3 consists of 16 residues. Here the CDR3 DNA reads TGTGCCAGCAGCCGACGACAGGGGGGTTCCTGGGATGGCTACACCTTC. This codes for CASSRRQGGSWDGYTF.

Ten or more counts support this clonotype. The chain is built from TRBV21-1 and TRBJ2-2; the table calls TRBD1, which could not be checked here. TRBV21-1 is a known pseudogene. The CDR3 has 19 residues. CDR3 region: CASSKSWDRGRGCTGELFF. The DNA for the CDR3 is TGTGCCAGCAGCAAATCCTGGGACAGGGGAAGGGGGTGCACCGGGGAGCTGTTTTTT.